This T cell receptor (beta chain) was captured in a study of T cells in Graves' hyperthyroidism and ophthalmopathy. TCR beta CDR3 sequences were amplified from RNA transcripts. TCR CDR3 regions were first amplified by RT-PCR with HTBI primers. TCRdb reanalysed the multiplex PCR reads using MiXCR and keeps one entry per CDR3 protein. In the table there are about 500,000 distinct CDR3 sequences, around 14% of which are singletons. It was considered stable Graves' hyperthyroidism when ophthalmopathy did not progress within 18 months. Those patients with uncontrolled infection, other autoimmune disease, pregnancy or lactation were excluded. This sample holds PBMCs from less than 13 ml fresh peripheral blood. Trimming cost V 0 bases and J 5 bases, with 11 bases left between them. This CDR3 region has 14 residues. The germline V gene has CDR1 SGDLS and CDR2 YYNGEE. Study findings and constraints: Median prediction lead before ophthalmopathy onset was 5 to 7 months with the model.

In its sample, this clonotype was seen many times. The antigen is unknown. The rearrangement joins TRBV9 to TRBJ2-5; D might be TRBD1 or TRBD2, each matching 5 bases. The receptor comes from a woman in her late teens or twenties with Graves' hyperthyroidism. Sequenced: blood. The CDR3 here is CASSVGTPGETQYF. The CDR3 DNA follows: TGTGCCAGCAGCGTAGGGACACCGGGGGAGACCCAGTACTTC.